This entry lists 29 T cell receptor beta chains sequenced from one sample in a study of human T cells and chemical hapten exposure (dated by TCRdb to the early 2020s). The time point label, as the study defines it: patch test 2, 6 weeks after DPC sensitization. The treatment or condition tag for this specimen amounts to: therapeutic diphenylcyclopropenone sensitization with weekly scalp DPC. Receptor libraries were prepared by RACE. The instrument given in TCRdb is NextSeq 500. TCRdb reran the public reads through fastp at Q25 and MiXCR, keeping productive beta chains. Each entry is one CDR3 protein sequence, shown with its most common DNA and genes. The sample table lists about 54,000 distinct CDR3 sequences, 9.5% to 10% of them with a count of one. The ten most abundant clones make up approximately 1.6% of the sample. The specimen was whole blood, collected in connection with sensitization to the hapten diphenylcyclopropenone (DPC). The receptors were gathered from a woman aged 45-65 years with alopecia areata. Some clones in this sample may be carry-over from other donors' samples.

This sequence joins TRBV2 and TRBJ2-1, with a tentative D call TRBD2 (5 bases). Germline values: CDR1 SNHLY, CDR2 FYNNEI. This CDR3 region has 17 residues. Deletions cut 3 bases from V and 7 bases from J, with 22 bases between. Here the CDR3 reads CASSDRNYGKVDNEQFF. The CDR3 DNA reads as TGTGCCAGCAGTGACCGTAACTACGGGAAGGTTGATAATGAGCAGTTCTTC.

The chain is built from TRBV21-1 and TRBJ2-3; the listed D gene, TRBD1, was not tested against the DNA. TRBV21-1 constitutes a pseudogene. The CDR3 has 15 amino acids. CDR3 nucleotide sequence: TGTGCCGAATCCAGGGTCTCAACTAGCACAGATACGCAGTATTTT. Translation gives CAESRVSTSTDTQYF.

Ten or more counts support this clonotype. The CDR3 loop is CASSAARYNEQFF. The CDR3 bases are TGTGCCAGCAGCGCGGCCCGCTACAATGAGCAGTTCTTC. The chain is built from TRBV11-2 and TRBJ2-1; no reliable D call. V lost 5 bases to trimming and J lost 3 bases, with 8 bases between them. The CDR3 is 13 amino acids. Germline V lookup: CDR1 SGHAT, CDR2 FQNNGV.

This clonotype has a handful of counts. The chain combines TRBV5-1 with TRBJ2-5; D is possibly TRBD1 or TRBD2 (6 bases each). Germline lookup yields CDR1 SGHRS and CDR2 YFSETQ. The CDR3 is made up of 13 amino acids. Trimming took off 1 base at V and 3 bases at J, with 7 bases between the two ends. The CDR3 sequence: CASSLRGEETQYF. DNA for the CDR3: TGCGCCAGCAGCTTGAGGGGGGAAGAGACCCAGTACTTC.

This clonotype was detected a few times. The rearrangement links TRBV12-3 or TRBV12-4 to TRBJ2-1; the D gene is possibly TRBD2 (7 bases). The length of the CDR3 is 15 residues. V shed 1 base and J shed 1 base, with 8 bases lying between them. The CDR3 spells CASSLEGGSYNEQFF. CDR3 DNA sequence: TGTGCCAGCAGTTTAGAGGGGGGGTCCTACAATGAGCAGTTCTTC.

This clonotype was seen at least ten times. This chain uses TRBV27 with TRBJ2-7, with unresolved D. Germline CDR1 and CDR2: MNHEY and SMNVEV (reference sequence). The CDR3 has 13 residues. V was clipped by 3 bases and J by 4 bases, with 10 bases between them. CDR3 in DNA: TGTGCCAGCAGTTTTAACCCCCGATACGAGCAGTACTTC. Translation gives CASSFNPRYEQYF.

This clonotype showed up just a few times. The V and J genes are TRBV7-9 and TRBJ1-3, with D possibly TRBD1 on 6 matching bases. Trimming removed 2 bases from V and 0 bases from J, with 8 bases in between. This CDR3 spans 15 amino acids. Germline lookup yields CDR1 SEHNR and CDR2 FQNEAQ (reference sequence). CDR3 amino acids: CASSLQGGSGNTIYF. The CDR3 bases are TGTGCCAGCAGCTTACAAGGGGGCTCTGGAAACACCATATATTTT.

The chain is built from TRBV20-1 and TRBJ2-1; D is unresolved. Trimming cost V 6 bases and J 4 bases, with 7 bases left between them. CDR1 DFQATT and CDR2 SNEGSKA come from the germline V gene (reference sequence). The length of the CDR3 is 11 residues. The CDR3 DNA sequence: TGCAGTGCGCCTAAATACAATGAGCAGTTCTTC. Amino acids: CSAPKYNEQFF.

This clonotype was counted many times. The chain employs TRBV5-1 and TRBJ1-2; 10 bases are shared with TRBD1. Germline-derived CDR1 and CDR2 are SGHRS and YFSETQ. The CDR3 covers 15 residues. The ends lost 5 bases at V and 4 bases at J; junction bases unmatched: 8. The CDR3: CASSSGTGDFYGYTF. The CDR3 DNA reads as TGCGCCAGCAGTTCCGGGACAGGGGATTTCTATGGCTACACCTTC. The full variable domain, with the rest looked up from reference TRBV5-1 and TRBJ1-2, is KAGVTQTPRYLIKTRGQQVTLSCSPISGHRSVSWYQQTPGQGLQFLFEYFSETQRNKGNFPGRFSGRQFSNSRSEMNVSTLELGDSALYLCASSSGTGDFYGYTFGSGTRLTVV.

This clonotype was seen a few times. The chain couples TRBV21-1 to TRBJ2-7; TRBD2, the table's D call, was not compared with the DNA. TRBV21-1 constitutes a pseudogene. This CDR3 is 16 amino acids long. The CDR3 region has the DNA TGTGCCAGCAGCAAAGGGCGGGAGGGCCTACCACACGAGCAGTACTTC. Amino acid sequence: CASSKGREGLPHEQYF.

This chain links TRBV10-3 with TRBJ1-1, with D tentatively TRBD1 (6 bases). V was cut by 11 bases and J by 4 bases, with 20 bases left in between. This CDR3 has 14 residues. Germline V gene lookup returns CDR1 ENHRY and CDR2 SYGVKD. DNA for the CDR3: TGTGCCGTAGCCAAACAGGGAGGTTCCACTGAAGCTTTCTTT. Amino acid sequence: CAVAKQGGSTEAFF.

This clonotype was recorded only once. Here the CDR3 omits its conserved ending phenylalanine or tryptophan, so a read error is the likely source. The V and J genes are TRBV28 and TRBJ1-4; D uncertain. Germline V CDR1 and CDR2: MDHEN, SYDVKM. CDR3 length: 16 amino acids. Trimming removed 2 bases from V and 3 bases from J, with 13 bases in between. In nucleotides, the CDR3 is TGTGCCAGCAGTTTAAACCCGAGGAGTTCTAATGAAAAACTGTTTATT. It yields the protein CASSLNPRSSNEKLFI.

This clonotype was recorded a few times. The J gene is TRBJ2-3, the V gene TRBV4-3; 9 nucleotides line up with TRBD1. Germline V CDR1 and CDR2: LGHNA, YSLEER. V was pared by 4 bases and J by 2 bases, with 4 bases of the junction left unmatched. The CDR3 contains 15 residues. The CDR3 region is CASSPGTGLTDTQYF. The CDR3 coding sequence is TGCGCCAGCAGCCCCGGGACAGGGCTCACAGATACGCAGTATTTT.

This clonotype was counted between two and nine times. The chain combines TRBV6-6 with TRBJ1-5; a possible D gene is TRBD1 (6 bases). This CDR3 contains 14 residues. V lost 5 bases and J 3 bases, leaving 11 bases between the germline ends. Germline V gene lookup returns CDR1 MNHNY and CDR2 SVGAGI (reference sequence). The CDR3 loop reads CASSLGGTNQPQHF. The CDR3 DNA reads TGTGCCAGCAGTCTAGGGGGTACCAATCAGCCCCAGCATTTT.

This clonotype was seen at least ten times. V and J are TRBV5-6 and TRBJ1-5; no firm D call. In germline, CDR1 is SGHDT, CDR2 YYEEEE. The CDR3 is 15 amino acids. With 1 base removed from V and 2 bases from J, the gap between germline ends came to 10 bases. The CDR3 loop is CASSLFRQRNQPQHF. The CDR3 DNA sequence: TGTGCCAGCAGCTTGTTCCGCCAGCGCAATCAGCCCCAGCATTTT.

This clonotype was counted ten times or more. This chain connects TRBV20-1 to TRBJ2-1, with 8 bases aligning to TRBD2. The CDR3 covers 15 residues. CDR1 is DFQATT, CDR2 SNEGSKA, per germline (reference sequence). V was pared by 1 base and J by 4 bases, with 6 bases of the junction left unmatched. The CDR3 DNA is TGCAGTGCTAGAGCTGAGGCTAGCGGGTACAATGAGCAGTTCTTC. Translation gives CSARAEASGYNEQFF.

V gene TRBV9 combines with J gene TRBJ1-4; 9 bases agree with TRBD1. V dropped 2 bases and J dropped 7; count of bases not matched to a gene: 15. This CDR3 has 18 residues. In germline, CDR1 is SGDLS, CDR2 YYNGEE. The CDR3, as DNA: TGTGCCAGCAGCGTTACCGGGACAGGGCCCTGGCGGGGTGAAAAACTGTTTTTT. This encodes CASSVTGTGPWRGEKLFF.

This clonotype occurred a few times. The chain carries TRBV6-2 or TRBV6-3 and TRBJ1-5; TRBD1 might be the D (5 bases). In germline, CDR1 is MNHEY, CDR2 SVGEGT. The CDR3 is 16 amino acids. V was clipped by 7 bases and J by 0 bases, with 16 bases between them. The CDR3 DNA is TGTGCCAGCAAGTCGCCAGGGACTGATAGCAATCAGCCCCAGCATTTT. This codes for CASKSPGTDSNQPQHF.

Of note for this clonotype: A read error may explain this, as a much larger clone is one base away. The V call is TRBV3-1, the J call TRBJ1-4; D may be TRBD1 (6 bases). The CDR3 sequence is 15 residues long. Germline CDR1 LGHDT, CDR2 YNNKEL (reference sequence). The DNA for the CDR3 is TGTGCCAGCAGCCCTTTCCGGGACAAGAATGAAAAACGGTTTTTT. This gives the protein CASSPFRDKNEKRFF.

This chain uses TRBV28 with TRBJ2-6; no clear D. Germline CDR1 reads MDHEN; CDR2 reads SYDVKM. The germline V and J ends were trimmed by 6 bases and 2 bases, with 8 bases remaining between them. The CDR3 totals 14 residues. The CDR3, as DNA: TGTGCCAGCAGCCTACCGACTGGGGCCAACGTCCTGACTTTC. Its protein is CASSLPTGANVLTF.

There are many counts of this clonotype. The CDR3 sequence is CASSPGTANEKLFF. CDR3 nucleotides: TGTGCCAGCAGTCCGGGGACAGCGAATGAAAAACTGTTTTTT. The chain couples TRBV2 to TRBJ1-4, with 7 nucleotides matching TRBD1. Trimming at V came to 5 bases and at J to 5 bases, leaving 5 bases not matched to a gene. Germline V gives CDR1 SNHLY, CDR2 FYNNEI. The CDR3 is 14 amino acids.

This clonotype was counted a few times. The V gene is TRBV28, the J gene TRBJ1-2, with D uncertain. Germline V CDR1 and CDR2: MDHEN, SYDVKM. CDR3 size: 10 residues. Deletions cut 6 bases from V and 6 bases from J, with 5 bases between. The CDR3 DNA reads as TGTGCCAGCAGCCGAAATGGCTACACCTTC. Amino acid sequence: CASSRNGYTF.

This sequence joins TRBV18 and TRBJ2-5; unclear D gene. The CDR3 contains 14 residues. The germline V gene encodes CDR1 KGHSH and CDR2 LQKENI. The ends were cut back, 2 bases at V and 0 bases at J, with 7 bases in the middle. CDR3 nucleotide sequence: TGTGCCAGCTCACCATACGCGTACCAAGAGACCCAGTACTTC. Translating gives CASSPYAYQETQYF.

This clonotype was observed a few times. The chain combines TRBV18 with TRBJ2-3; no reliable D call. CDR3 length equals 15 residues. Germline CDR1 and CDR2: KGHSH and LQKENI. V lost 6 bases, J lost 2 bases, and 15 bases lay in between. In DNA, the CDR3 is TGTGCCAGCTCCCGATCATCAATTCCCACAGATACGCAGTATTTT. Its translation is CASSRSSIPTDTQYF.

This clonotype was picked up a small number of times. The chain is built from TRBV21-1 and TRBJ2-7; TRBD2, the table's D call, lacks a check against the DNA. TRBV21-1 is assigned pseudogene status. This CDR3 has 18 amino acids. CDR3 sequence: CASSKEVEGGLRSYEQYF. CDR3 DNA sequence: TGTGCCAGCAGCAAAGAGGTTGAGGGGGGACTACGTTCCTACGAGCAGTACTTC.

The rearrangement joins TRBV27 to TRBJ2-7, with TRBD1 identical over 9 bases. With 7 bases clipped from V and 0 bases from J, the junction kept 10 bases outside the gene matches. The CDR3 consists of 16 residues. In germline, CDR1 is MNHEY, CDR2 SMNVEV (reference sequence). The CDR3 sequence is CASNDRGAGSSYEQYF. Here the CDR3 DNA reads TGTGCCAGCAACGACAGGGGGGCAGGGAGCTCCTACGAGCAGTACTTC.

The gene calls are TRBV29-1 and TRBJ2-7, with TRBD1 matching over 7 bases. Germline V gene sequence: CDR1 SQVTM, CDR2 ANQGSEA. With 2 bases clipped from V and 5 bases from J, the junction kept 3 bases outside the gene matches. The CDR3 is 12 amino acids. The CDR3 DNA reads TGCAGCGTTGAACCGACAGGGAACGAGCAGTACTTC. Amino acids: CSVEPTGNEQYF.

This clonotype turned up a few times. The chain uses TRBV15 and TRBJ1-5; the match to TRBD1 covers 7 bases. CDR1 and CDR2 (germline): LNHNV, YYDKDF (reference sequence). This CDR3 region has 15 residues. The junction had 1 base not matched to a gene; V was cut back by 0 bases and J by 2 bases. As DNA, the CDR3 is TGTGCCACCAGCAGAGAAGGGACAGGCAATCAGCCCCAGCATTTT. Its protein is CATSREGTGNQPQHF.

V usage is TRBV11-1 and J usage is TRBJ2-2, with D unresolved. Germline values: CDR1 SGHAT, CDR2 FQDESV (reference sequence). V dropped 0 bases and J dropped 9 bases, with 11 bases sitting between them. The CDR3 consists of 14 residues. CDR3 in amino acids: CASSLAQQVRELFF. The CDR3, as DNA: TGTGCCAGCAGCTTAGCGCAGCAAGTACGGGAGCTGTTTTTT.